This TCR beta chain came from a study of Ad26.COV2.S vaccination and SARS-CoV-2 variants (dated by TCRdb to the early 2020s). Concerning the study at large: Vaccine-arm donors were drawn from COV1001, a multicentre, randomized, double-blind, placebo-controlled phase I-IIa trial of Ad26.COV2.S in healthy adults. TCRbeta repertoire sequencing was used to assess the specificity and breadth of SARS-CoV-2-reactive T cell receptors after Ad26.COV2.S vaccination. Participants in the trial were split at random into five groups of five each, receiving low-dose or high-dose Ad26.COV2.S once or twice, or else placebo on both occasions. Throughout the experiments and outcome assessment, investigators stayed blinded to trial group allocation. The TCR-sequenced set comprised approximately 32 samples: approximately 20 Ad26.COV2.S vaccine recipients, 5 placebo recipients and 8 SARS-CoV-2 convalescent individuals. Ad26.COV2.S was administered intramuscularly at 5 x 10^10 or 1 x 10^11 viral particles, either as a single shot or as two shots given 56 days apart.

A remark on this clone: This receptor's antigen is unknown. Base qualities are not recorded, but no much larger clone differs from it by a single base.

The sample's treatment or condition, from its label and the paper: about 20 received Ad26.COV2.S at low or high dose, single or two shots; a few received placebo; per-sample allocation not given. Repertoires of vaccine and placebo recipients were sequenced from samples collected on day 63 after the first injection. In Cohort 1b, roughly 26 adults aged 18-55 years were enrolled at a single site in Boston, USA, between 29 July and 7 August 2020. As a vaccine, Ad26.COV2.S was a replication-incompetent adenovirus type 26 vector that expressed a prefusion-stabilized SARS-CoV-2 spike protein derived from the original Wuhan strain. The immunoSEQ Assay was the method used to sequence TCRbeta CDR3 regions. After extraction, genomic DNA underwent amplification by bias-controlled multiplex PCR, followed by high-throughput sequencing. Per the original workflow: To quantify the absolute abundance of every unique TCRbeta CDR3 region, sequences were collapsed and filtered. T cell fraction was estimated by normalizing TCRbeta template counts to usable DNA, which was measured by amplifying reference genes present in all nucleated cells. Repertoire TCRs were annotated as SARS-CoV-2-specific when V gene, CDR3 amino acid sequence and J gene were exactly matched to a known reactive TCR set. The reference SARS-CoV-2 TCR set was obtained from MIRA and was filtered for enrichment in COVID-19-positive ImmuneCODE repertoires, whereby public or cross-reactive TCRs were removed. Using the MIRA antigens, annotated TCRs were further analysed by specific ORF or by position within an ORF. Breadth was defined as annotated unique rearrangements over total unique productive rearrangements; depth was the summed frequency of those rearrangements. Two-sided Wilcoxon rank-sum tests were applied when comparing TCR breadth between groups. TCRdb re-hosts the immuneACCESS table, in-frame sequences only. Its copies lack some clones; in the studies checked, an unresolved V gene accounts for under half of them, and the cause for the rest is not known. V and J calls and clone size are those listed in that table; D and trimming were worked out from the DNA. The sample table lists hundreds of thousands of clones, under 90% of them with a count of one. The ten most abundant clones make up about 8% of the sample.

Points the paper makes about the study in general: Vaccine and placebo recipients had comparable non-spike TCR breadth, which fits with the vaccine containing only spike. The study was not powered to compare responses between vaccine doses or regimens. After vaccination, substantial breadth of spike-specific CD8+ and CD4+ T cell responses was reported. The authors noted that the TCR breadth and depth analyses may have underestimated total T cell responses. Higher spike-specific TCR breadth was observed in Ad26.COV2.S recipients than in placebo recipients (P = 0.0014).

Trimming leaves V shorter by 5 bases and J shorter by 1 base, with the junction holding 5 bases beyond the gene matches. There are 14 amino acids in the CDR3, from cysteine to phenylalanine inclusive. Here the CDR3 DNA is all that survives: 42 bases in frame from base 1. CDR1 and CDR2, per the germline V gene, are SGHDT and YYEEEE. The chain employs TRBV5-6 and TRBJ2-7, with 8 junctional bases fitting TRBD2. This sequence was found in a person aged 18-65 years who received the Ad26.COV2.S COVID-19 vaccine or a placebo. The sequencing here drew on peripheral blood, taken in a trial of Ad26.COV2.S vaccine versus placebo. The CDR3 protein is CASRAGGGSYEQYF. DNA sequence: TGTGCCAGCAGGGCGGGAGGTGGGTCCTACGAGCAGTACTTC.